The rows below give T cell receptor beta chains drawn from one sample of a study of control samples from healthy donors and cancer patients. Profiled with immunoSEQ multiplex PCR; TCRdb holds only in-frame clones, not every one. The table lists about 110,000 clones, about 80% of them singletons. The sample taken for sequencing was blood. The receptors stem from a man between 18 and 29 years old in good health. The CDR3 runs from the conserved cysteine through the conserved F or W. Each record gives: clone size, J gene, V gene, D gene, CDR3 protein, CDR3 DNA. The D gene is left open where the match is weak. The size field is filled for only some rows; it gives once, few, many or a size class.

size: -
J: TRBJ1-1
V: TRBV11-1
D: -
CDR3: CASSSRVNTEAFF
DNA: TGTGCCAGCAGCTCCAGGGTTAACACTGAAGCTTTCTTT

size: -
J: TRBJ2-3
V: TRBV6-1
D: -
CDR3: CASSESFPGVTDTQYF
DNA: TGTGCCAGCAGTGAATCCTTCCCAGGGGTCACAGATACGCAGTATTTT

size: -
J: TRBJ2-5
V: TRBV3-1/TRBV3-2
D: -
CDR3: CASSQDRTQYF
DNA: TGTGCCAGCAGCCAAGACCGGACCCAGTACTTC

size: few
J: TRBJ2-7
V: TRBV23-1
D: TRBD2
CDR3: CASSQSRSGGEQYF
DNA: TGCGCCAGCAGTCAATCGAGATCGGGGGGCGAGCAGTACTTC

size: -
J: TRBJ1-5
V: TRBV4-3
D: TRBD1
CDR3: CASSKDRGVGQPQHF
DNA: TGCGCCAGCAGCAAAGACAGGGGAGTAGGCCAGCCCCAGCATTTT

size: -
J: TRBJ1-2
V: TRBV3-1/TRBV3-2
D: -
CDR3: CASSQGGWYGYTF
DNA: TGTGCCAGCAGCCAGGGAGGTTGGTATGGCTACACCTTC

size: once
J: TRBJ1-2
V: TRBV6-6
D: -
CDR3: CASKGDTRRGVLGYTF
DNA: TGTGCCAGCAAGGGAGATACGCGAAGAGGGGTTTTAGGCTACACCTTC

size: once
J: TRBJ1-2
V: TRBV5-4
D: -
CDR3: CASSLDSTYYGYTF
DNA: TGTGCCAGCAGCTTGGACAGCACCTACTATGGCTACACCTTC

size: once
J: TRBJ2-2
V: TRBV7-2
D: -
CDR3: CASSSQGLNTGELFF
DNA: TGTGCCAGCAGCTCACAGGGACTGAACACCGGGGAGCTGTTTTTT

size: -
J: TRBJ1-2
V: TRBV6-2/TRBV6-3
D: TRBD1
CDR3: CASSYSSRGTVYTF
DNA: TGTGCCAGCAGTTACTCATCGCGAGGGACAGTCTACACCTTC

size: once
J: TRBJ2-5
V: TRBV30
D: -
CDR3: CAWKYRGTQYF
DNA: TGTGCCTGGAAATATAGGGGGACCCAGTACTTC

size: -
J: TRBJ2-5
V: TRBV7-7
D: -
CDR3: CASSPDLKTQYF
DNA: TGTGCCAGCAGCCCCGACCTGAAGACCCAGTACTTC

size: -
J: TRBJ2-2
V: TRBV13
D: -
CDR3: CASSLGPGELFF
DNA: TGTGCCAGCAGCTTAGGCCCCGGGGAGCTGTTTTTT

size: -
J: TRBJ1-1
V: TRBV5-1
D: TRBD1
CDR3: CASSSGQGMNTEAFF
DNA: TGCGCCAGCAGCTCGGGACAGGGGATGAACACTGAAGCTTTCTTT

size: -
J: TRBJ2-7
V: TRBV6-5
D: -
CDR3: CASSYTPGPSYEQYF
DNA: TGTGCCAGCAGTTACACTCCCGGGCCCTCCTACGAGCAGTACTTC

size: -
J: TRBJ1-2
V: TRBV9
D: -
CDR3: CASRERQNFSYGYTF
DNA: TGTGCCAGCAGAGAGCGACAGAATTTTTCCTATGGCTACACCTTC

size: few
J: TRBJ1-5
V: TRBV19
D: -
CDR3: CASSMTTGNTNQPQHF
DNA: TGTGCCAGTAGTATGACGACAGGTAATACCAATCAGCCCCAGCATTTT

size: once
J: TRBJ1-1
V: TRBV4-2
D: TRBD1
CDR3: CASSQAEGQGFLPEAFF
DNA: TGTGCCAGCAGCCAAGCTGAAGGACAGGGGTTTCTCCCTGAAGCTTTCTTT

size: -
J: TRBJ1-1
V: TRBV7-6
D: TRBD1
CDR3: CASSRTGNTEAFF
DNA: TGTGCCAGCAGCCGGACAGGGAACACTGAAGCTTTCTTT

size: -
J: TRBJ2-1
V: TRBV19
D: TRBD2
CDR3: CASSRGLADNEQFF
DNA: TGTGCCAGTAGTAGGGGACTAGCGGACAATGAGCAGTTCTTC

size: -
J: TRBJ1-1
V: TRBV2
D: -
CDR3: CASFPDSGTEAFF
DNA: TGTGCCAGTTTCCCGGACAGCGGAACTGAAGCTTTCTTT

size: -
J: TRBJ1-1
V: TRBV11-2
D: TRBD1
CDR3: CASNAGTGFGLREAFF
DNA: TGTGCCAGCAACGCCGGGACAGGGTTTGGTTTACGTGAAGCTTTCTTT

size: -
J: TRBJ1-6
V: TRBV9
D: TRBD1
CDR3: CASSVDRENSPLHF
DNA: TGTGCCAGCAGCGTGGACAGGGAAAATTCACCCCTCCACTTT

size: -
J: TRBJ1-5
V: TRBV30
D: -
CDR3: CAWSVPGNRNQPQHF
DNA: TGTGCCTGGAGTGTACCTGGGAATAGGAACCAGCCCCAGCATTTT

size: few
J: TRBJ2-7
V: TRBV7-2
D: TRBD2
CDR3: CASSSLAGGGYEQYF
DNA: TGTGCCAGCAGCTCTCTAGCGGGGGGCGGCTACGAGCAGTACTTC

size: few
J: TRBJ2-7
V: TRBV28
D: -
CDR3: CASSPKNLGASEQYF
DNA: TGTGCCAGCAGTCCAAAGAACTTAGGGGCCTCCGAGCAGTACTTC

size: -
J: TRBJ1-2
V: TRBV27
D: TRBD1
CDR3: CASRPTGGLLDGYTF
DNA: TGTGCCAGCAGGCCCACAGGGGGCCTCCTCGATGGCTACACCTTC

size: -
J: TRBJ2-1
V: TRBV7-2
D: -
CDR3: CASTRESEVYNEQFF
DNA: TGTGCCAGCACCCGGGAGAGCGAAGTTTACAATGAGCAGTTCTTC

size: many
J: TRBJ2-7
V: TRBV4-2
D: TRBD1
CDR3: CASSLGQGSYEQYF
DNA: TGTGCCAGCAGCCTGGGACAGGGCTCCTACGAGCAGTACTTC

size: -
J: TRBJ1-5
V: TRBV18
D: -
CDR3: CASSKGQSNQPQHF
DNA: TGTGCCAGCTCAAAGGGACAAAGCAATCAGCCCCAGCATTTT

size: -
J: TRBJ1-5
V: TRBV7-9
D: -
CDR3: CASSQSGGDQPQHF
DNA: TGTGCCAGCAGCCAGTCTGGCGGTGATCAGCCCCAGCATTTT

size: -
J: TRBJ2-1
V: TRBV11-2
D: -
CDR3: CASRHLSGQIPNEQFF
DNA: TGTGCCAGCAGGCACTTGAGCGGACAGATTCCCAATGAGCAGTTCTTC

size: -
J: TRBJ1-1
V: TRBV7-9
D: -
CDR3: CASKITPVKPSSNTEAFF
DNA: TGTGCCAGCAAGATTACCCCTGTGAAGCCCTCATCGAACACTGAAGCTTTCTTT

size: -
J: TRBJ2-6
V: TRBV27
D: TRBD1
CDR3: CASRRTGVSGANVLTF
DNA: TGTGCCAGCAGACGAACAGGGGTCTCTGGGGCCAACGTCCTGACTTTC

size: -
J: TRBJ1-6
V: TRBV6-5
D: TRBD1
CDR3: CASSYGQGGNSPLHF
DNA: TGTGCCAGCAGTTACGGACAGGGTGGGAATTCACCCCTCCACTTT

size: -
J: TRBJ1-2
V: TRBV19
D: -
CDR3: CASRRTAGSHGYTF
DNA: TGTGCCAGTAGGAGGACGGCAGGGAGTCATGGCTACACCTTC

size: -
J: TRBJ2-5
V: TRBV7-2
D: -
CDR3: CASSTHRVGTQYF
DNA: TGTGCCAGCAGCACCCACAGGGTTGGGACCCAGTACTTC

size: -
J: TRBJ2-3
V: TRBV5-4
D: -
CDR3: CASSPLGTDTQYF
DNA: TGTGCCAGCAGCCCCCTAGGCACAGATACGCAGTATTTT

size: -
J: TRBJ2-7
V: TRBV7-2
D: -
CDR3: CASSWGPSIEQYF
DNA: TGTGCCAGCAGCTGGGGACCCAGCATCGAGCAGTACTTC

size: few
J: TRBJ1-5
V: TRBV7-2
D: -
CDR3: CASSFRGAGQPQHF
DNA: TGTGCCAGCAGCTTTAGGGGGGCGGGTCAGCCCCAGCATTTT